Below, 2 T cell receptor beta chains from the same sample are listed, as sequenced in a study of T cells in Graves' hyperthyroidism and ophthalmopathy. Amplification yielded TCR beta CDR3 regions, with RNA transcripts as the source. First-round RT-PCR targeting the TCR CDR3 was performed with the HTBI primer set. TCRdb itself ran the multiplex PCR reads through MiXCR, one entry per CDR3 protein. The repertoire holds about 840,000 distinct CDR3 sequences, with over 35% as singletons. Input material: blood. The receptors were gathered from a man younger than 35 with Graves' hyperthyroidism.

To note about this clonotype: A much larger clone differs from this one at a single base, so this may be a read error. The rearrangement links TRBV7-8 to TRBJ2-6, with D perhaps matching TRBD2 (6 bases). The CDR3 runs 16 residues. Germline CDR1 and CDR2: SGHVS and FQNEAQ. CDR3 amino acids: CASSLGRLAGANALTF. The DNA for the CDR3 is TGTGCCAGCAGCTTGGGGAGGCTGGCCGGGGCCAACGCCCTGACTTTC. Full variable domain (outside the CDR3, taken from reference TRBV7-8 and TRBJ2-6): GAGVSQSPRYKVAKRGQDVALRCDPISGHVSLFWYQQALGQGPEFLTYFQNEAQLDKSGLPSDRFFAERPEGSVSTLKIQRTQQEDSAVYLCASSLGRLAGANALTFGAGSRLTVL.

The CDR3 loop reads CASSLAYGNTIYF. The CDR3 DNA reads TGTGCCAGCAGCTTAGCTTATGGGAACACCATATATTTT. The chain joins TRBV7-2 to TRBJ1-3; D not certain. V lost 0 bases, J lost 7 bases, and 7 bases lay in between. Germline values: CDR1 SGHTA, CDR2 FQGNSA. The CDR3 loop spans 13 amino acids.